One and the same sample provided the 10 T cell receptor beta chains below, sequenced in a study of blood T cell repertoires in COVID-19. Sequenced by immunoSEQ multiplex PCR; TCRdb stores in-frame clones only, minus some. The sample carries tens of thousands of clones, 90% recorded once. The sample was peripheral blood. These receptors all stem from a man between 65 and 80 years old with active or convalescent COVID-19.

The CDR3 reads CASSLGGTINEQFF. For the CDR3, the DNA is TGTGCCAGCAGTCTTGGCGGGACGATCAATGAGCAGTTCTTC. The rearrangement joins TRBV28 to TRBJ2-1; tentatively, D is TRBD2 (6 bases). The CDR3 contains 14 residues. The germline V gene has CDR1 MDHEN and CDR2 SYDVKM. Trimming took 5 bases from V and 6 from J, leaving 14 bases between them.

The CDR3 DNA is TGTGCCAGCAGCTCTTCGACTTCGACTAGCGGGAGGGCATCCGGGGAGCTGTTTTTT. It specifies CASSSSTSTSGRASGELFF. This rearrangement joins TRBV7-2 to TRBJ2-2; 14 bases align to TRBD2. This CDR3 is built from 19 residues. With V trimmed by 4 bases and J by 6 bases, 13 bases remained unmatched. CDR1 is SGHTA and CDR2 is FQGNSA in the germline V gene.

The chain employs TRBV6-5 and TRBJ1-5, with 7 nucleotides matching TRBD1. Germline trimming cut 6 bases from V and 7 bases from J; bases unmatched to any gene: 12. Per the germline V gene, CDR1 is MNHEY and CDR2 is SVGAGI. The CDR3 is made up of 15 amino acids. CDR3 amino acids: CASSTRGGAGQPQHF. Here the CDR3 DNA reads TGTGCCAGCAGCACTCGAGGGGGCGCTGGGCAGCCCCAGCATTTT.

This sequence joins TRBV6-5 and TRBJ1-1; TRBD1 agrees at 7 bases. The CDR3 has 10 amino acids. Losses at the gene ends were 9 bases for V and 11 bases for J; bases not matched to a gene: 6. CDR1 is MNHEY and CDR2 is SVGAGI in the germline V gene. This chain's CDR3 is CASWDSLAFF. As DNA, the CDR3 is TGTGCCAGTTGGGACAGCCTGGCTTTCTTT.

As DNA, the CDR3 is TGTGCCAGCAGGGAGACGGGAAGCTATGGCTACACCTTC. Protein product: CASRETGSYGYTF. The chain has TRBV6-5 and TRBJ1-2; no clear D. The germline CDR1 and CDR2 sequences are MNHEY and SVGAGI. Between the trimmed V and J ends, which lost 6 bases and 4 bases, there was a span of 12 bases. This CDR3 is 13 amino acids long.

The chain has TRBV28 and TRBJ1-2; D ambiguous. CDR1 and CDR2 from the germline V gene are MDHEN and SYDVKM. This CDR3 has 12 amino acids. The V and J ends lost 4 bases and 8 bases respectively, with 11 bases between them. The CDR3 sequence is CASSSPSPGYTF. The CDR3 nucleotides read TGTGCCAGCAGTTCGCCAAGCCCCGGCTACACCTTC.

This rearrangement joins TRBV7-9 to TRBJ1-1, with 7 positions matching TRBD1. Trimming took 5 bases from V and 2 from J; bases not matched to a gene: 5. CDR1 and CDR2 (germline): SEHNR, FQNEAQ (reference sequence). CDR3 size: 14 residues. The CDR3 nucleotides are TGTGCCAGCAGCCCCGGACAGGCTAACACTGAAGCTTTCTTT. It yields the protein CASSPGQANTEAFF.

This chain connects TRBV7-9 to TRBJ1-3; D gene uncertain. The germline gives CDR1 SEHNR, CDR2 FQNEAQ (reference sequence). The CDR3 runs to 13 residues. The ends were cut back, 5 bases at V and 2 bases at J, with 7 bases in the middle. As DNA, the CDR3 is TGTGCCAGCAGCCCCCGGGCTGGAAACACCATATATTTT. It yields the protein CASSPRAGNTIYF.

J is TRBJ2-4 and V is TRBV29-1; D possibly corresponds to TRBD1 (6 bases). CDR1 is SQVTM, CDR2 ANQGSEA, per germline. V lost 4 bases and J lost 3, with 13 bases in between. The CDR3 extends over 14 amino acids. In DNA, the CDR3 is TGCAGCGTTGGAGGGGGTGAGGTCAAAAACATTCAGTACTTC. It translates to CSVGGGEVKNIQYF.

The chain carries TRBV2 and TRBJ2-2, with 7 bases aligning to TRBD1. V was pared by 0 bases and J by 3 bases, with 1 base of the junction left unmatched. The germline gives CDR1 SNHLY, CDR2 FYNNEI. The CDR3 covers 15 residues. DNA of the CDR3: TGTGCCAGCAGTGAAGCGGGACAGCACACCGGGGAGCTGTTTTTT. This codes for CASSEAGQHTGELFF.